This T cell receptor (beta chain) is from a study of blood T cell repertoires in COVID-19. Repertoires were generated with immunoSEQ multiplex PCR, while TCRdb's copy carries only in-frame clones and drops some. The table lists over 350,000 clones, roughly 91% of them singletons. In germline, CDR1 is SGHAT, CDR2 FQNNGV. V was clipped by 1 base and J by 4 bases; unmatched bases: 4. The CDR3 covers 15 residues. The sequence was collected from a woman aged 25 to 39 with acute or convalescent COVID-19. Material: peripheral blood. The chain joins TRBV11-2 to TRBJ1-3, with 7 bases that match TRBD1. In DNA, the CDR3 is TGTGCCAGCAGCTTAGTGAGGGGGCAGGGAAACACCATATATTTT. It codes for CASSLVRGQGNTIYF.